This TCR beta chain was recovered during a study of T cells after yellow fever vaccination. TCR cDNA was made by 5'RACE template switching, adding a universal primer site and UMIs. TCRdb recomputed calls from the 5' RACE reads with MiXCR, one row per CDR3 protein. The sample lists some 220,000 distinct CDR3 sequences, more than 3% seen once, with around 3.3% in the top ten. This clonotype was seen more than once but under ten times. Its cognate antigen is unknown. The CDR3 is made up of 14 amino acids. Notes on the study in general: Post-booster repertoires contained most primary-vaccination clones again (96% CD4, 85% to 90% CD8). The secondary T-cell response peaked on day 5, not day 15, but was weaker.

The receptor's source is a man aged 18-30 years who received the YFV17D yellow fever vaccine. The gene calls are TRBV3-2 and TRBJ1-2. TRBV3-2 is a pseudogene. Sequencing was performed on CD4+ T cells sorted from PBMCs, taken 10 days after the yellow fever booster vaccination. The CDR3 nucleotides read TGTGCCAGCAGCCCTCGACCTAGTAACTATGGCTACACCTTC. Its translation: CASSPRPSNYGYTF.